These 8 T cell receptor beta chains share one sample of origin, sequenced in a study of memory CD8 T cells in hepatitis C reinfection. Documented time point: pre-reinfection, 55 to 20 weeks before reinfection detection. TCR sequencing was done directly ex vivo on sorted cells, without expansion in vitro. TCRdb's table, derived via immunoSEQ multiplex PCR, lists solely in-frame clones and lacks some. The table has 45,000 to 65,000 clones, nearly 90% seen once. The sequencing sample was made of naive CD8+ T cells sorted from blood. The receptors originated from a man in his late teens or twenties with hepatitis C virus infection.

In DNA form, the CDR3 reads TGTGCCAGCAGCTCCACTAGCGGGAGCTCCTACAATGAGCAGTTCTTC. It is translated as CASSSTSGSSYNEQFF. The chain links TRBV11-3 to TRBJ2-1, with TRBD2 identical over 11 bases. The ends lost 4 bases at V and 0 bases at J; junction bases unmatched: 2. Looked up from germline, CDR1 is SGHNT and CDR2 is YENEEA. The CDR3 contains 16 residues.

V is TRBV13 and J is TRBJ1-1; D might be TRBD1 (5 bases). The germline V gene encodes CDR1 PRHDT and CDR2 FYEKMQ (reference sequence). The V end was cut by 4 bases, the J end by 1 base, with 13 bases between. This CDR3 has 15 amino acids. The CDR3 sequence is CASSSWGRGNTEAFF. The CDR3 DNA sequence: TGTGCCAGCAGCTCATGGGGGAGGGGGAACACTGAAGCTTTCTTT.

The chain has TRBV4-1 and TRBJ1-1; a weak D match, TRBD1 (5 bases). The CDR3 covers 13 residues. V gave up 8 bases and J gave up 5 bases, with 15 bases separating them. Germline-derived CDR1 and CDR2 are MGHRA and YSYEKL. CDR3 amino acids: CASSSGGDTEAFF. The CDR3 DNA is TGCGCCAGCTCCTCGGGGGGGGATACTGAAGCTTTCTTT.

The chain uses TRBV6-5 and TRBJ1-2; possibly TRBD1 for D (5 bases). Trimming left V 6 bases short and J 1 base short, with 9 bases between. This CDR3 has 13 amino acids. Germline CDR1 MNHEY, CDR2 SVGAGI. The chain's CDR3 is CASREQVNYGYTF. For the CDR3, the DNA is TGTGCCAGCAGAGAACAGGTTAACTATGGCTACACCTTC.

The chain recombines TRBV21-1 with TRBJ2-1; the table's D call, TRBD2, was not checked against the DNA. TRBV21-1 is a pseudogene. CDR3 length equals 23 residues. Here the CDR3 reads CASSKTQFNVGLYPSGEYNEQFF. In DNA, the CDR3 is TGTGCCAGCAGCAAAACCCAGTTTAATGTTGGGTTGTACCCCTCCGGGGAGTACAATGAGCAGTTCTTC.

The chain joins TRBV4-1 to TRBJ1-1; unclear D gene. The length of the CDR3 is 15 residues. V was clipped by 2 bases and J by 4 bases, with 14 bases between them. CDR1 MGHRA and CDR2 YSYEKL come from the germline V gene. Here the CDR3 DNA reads TGCGCCAGCAGCCAAAAATTACCCGGCGGCACTGAAGCTTTCTTT. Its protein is CASSQKLPGGTEAFF.

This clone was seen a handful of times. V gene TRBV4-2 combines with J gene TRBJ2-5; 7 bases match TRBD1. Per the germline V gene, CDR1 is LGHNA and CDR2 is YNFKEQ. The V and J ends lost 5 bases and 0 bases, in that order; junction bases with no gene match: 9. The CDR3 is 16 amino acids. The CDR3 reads CASSSSARGNQETQYF. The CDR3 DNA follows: TGTGCCAGCAGCTCGTCCGCCAGGGGGAACCAAGAGACCCAGTACTTC.

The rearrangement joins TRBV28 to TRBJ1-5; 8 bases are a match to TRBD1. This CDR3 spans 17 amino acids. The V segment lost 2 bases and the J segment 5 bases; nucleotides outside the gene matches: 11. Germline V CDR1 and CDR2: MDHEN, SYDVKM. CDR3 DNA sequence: TGTGCCAGCAGTTTAAGTTGGGACAGGCTACCCCATCAGCCCCAGCATTTT. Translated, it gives CASSLSWDRLPHQPQHF. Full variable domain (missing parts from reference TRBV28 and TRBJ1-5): DVKVTQSSRYLVKRTGEKVFLECVQDMDHENMFWYRQDPGLGLRLIYFSYDVKMKEKGDIPEGYSVSREKKERFSLILESASTNQTSMYLCASSLSWDRLPHQPQHFGDGTRLSIL.